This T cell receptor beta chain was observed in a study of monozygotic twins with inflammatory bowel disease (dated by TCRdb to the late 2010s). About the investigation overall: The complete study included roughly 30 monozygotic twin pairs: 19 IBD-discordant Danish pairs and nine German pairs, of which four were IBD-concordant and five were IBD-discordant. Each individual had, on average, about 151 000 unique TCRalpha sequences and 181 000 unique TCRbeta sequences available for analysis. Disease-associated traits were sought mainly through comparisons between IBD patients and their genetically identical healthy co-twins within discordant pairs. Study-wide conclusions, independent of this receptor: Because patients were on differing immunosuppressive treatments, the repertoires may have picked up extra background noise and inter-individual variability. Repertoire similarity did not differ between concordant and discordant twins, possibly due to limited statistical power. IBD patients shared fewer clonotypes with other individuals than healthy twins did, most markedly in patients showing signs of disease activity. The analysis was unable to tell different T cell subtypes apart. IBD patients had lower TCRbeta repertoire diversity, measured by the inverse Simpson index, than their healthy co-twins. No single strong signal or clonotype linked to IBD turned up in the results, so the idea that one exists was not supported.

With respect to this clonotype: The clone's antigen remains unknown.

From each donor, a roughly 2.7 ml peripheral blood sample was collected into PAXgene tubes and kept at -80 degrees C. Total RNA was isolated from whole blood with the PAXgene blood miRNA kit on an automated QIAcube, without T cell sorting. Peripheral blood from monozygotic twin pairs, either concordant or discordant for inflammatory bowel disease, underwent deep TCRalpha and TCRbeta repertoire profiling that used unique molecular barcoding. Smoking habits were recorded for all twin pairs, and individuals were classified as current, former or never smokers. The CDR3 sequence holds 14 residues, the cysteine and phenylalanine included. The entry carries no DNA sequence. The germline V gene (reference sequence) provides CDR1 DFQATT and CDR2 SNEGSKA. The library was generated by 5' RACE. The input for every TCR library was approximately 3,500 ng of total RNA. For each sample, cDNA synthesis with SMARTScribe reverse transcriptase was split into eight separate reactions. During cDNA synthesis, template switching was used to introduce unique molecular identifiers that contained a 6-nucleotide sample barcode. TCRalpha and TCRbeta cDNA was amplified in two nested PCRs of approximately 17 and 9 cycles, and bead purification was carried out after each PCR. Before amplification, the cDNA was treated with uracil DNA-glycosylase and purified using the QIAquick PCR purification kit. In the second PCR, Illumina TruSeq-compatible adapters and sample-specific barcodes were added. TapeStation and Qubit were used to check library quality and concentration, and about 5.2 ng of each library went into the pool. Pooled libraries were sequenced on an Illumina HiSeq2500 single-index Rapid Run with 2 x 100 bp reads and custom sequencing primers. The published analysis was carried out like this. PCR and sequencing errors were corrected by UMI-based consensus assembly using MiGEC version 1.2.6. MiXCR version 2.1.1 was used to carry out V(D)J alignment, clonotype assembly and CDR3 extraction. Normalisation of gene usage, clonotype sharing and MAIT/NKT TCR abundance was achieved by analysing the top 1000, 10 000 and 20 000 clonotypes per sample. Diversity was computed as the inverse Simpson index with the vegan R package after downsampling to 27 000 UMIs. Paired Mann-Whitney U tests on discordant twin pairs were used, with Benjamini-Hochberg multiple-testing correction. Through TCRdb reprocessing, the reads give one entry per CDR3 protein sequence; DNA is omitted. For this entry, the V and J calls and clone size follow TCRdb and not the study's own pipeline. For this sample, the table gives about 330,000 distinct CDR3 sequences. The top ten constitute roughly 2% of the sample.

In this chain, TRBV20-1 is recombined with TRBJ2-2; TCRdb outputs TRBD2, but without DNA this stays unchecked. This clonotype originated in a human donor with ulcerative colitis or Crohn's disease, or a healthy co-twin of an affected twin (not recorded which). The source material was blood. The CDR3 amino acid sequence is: CSARLAGATGELFF.